The 30 T cell receptor beta chains below were found in one sample sequenced in a study of cytomegalovirus exposure and HLA in healthy donors. The method was immunoSEQ multiplex PCR; TCRdb's version includes in-frame clones alone and lacks a portion of them. The table includes 200,000 to 300,000 clones, around 85% detected once. The sample comprised PBMCs. The receptors were gathered from a woman aged 25 to 39 in good health and CMV-seropositive.

The chain links TRBV11-3 to TRBJ2-3, with a tentative D call TRBD2 (6 bases). Trimming took off 4 bases at V and 3 bases at J, with 23 bases between the two ends. CDR1 SGHNT and CDR2 YENEEA come from the germline V gene. The CDR3 spans 18 residues. This CDR3 is CASSSAVTSTLGTDTQYF. The DNA for the CDR3 is TGTGCCAGCAGCTCTGCCGTTACTAGCACCCTTGGGACAGATACGCAGTATTTT. The variable domain in full, with the rest retrieved from reference TRBV11-3 and TRBJ2-3, is EAGVVQSPRYKIIEKKQPVAFWCNPISGHNTLYWYLQNLGQGPELLIRYENEEAVDDSQLPKDRFSAERLKGVDSTLKIQPAELGDSAVYLCASSSAVTSTLGTDTQYFGPGTRLTVL.

This chain connects TRBV19 to TRBJ2-2, with 8 bases fitting TRBD1. The junction had 16 bases not matched to a gene; V was cut back by 7 bases and J by 6 bases. This CDR3 region has 17 residues. CDR1 and CDR2 (germline): LNHDA, SQIVND (reference sequence). Here the CDR3 DNA reads TGTGCCAGTATTTCGGTCGGACAGGGCGAAAAGGCCGGGGAGCTGTTTTTT. Amino acid sequence: CASISVGQGEKAGELFF.

The V and J genes are TRBV5-5 and TRBJ1-4; a possible D gene is TRBD1 (6 bases). Germline loops: CDR1 SGHKS, CDR2 YYEKEE (reference sequence). The V end lost 2 bases, the J end lost 4 bases, and 12 bases lay between the germline ends. The length of the CDR3 is 15 residues. The CDR3 DNA is TGTGCCAGCAGCTTTGGGGGGGGCCTTAATGAAAAACTGTTTTTT. Translating gives CASSFGGGLNEKLFF.

The rearrangement links TRBV5-1 to TRBJ1-1; D is ambiguous. Germline V gene lookup returns CDR1 SGHRS and CDR2 YFSETQ. The CDR3 has 13 amino acids. V was clipped by 1 base and J by 6 bases, with 10 bases between them. The CDR3 coding sequence is TGCGCCAGCAGCTTGTTCTCGCGGGCTGAAGCTTTCTTT. This gives the protein CASSLFSRAEAFF.

The chain recombines TRBV30 with TRBJ1-3; 7 bases are a match to TRBD1. This CDR3 has 15 amino acids. J was trimmed by 0 bases and V by 3 bases; bases with no gene match: 5. In germline, CDR1 is GTSNPN, CDR2 SVGIG (reference sequence). CDR3 residues: CAWSQGQSSGNTIYF. The CDR3 region has the DNA TGTGCCTGGAGCCAGGGACAGAGCTCTGGAAACACCATATATTTT.

This rearrangement joins TRBV6-6 to TRBJ2-7; 8 bases are a match to TRBD1. CDR1 is MNHNY and CDR2 is SVGAGI in the germline V gene (reference sequence). V trimming: 6 bases; J trimming: 1 base; junction bases outside the gene matches: 2. The CDR3 is 13 amino acids. The CDR3 spells CASRTGGSYEQYF. CDR3 DNA sequence: TGTGCCAGCAGAACAGGGGGATCCTACGAGCAGTACTTC.

This chain links TRBV30 with TRBJ2-1, with 9 nucleotides matching TRBD1. CDR3 length: 15 amino acids. Germline lookup yields CDR1 GTSNPN and CDR2 SVGIG (reference sequence). The ends lost 2 bases at V and 3 bases at J; junction bases unmatched: 5. Written as DNA, the CDR3 is TGTGCCTGGAGTAGGGGACAGGGTATCTACAATGAGCAGTTCTTC. This translates into CAWSRGQGIYNEQFF. The whole variable domain, filled in from reference TRBV30 and TRBJ2-1, reads SQTIHQWPATLVQPVGSPLSLECTVEGTSNPNLYWYRQAAGRGLQLLFYSVGIGQISSEVPQNLSASRPQDRQFILSSKKLLLSDSGFYLCAWSRGQGIYNEQFFGPGTRLTVL.

The chain carries TRBV10-3 and TRBJ1-2; no firm D call. Germline CDR1 and CDR2: ENHRY and SYGVKD. Trimming took off 9 bases at V and 0 bases at J, with 11 bases between the two ends. The CDR3 has 13 residues. As DNA, the CDR3 is TGTGCCATTGAACAGAAACCTAACTATGGCTACACCTTC. Encoded protein: CAIEQKPNYGYTF.

The chain couples TRBV7-3 to TRBJ2-1; a possible D gene is TRBD2 (5 bases). V was clipped by 5 bases and J by 7 bases, with 15 bases between them. Germline V gene sequence: CDR1 SGHTA, CDR2 FQGTGA. This CDR3 comprises 14 residues. The CDR3: CASSPGISRNEQFF. The CDR3 DNA follows: TGTGCCAGCAGCCCCGGGATCTCGCGGAATGAGCAGTTCTTC.

This chain links TRBV6-5 with TRBJ2-1, with TRBD2 matching over 13 bases. The CDR3 totals 15 residues. The ends lost 6 bases at V and 6 bases at J; junction bases unmatched: 5. Looked up from germline, CDR1 is MNHEY and CDR2 is SVGAGI. Here the CDR3 DNA reads TGTGCCAGCAGCAACCGACTAGCGGGAGGCAATGAGCAGTTCTTC. This gives the protein CASSNRLAGGNEQFF.

V is TRBV28 and J is TRBJ1-1, with D possibly TRBD1 on 5 matching bases. Germline V CDR1 and CDR2: MDHEN, SYDVKM. V was shortened by 1 base and J by 5 bases, with 14 bases between the two germline ends. This CDR3 contains 15 residues. CDR3 region: CASSLFPGGETEAFF. The CDR3 DNA reads TGTGCCAGCAGTTTATTCCCCGGGGGGGAAACTGAAGCTTTCTTT.

The chain is built from TRBV15 and TRBJ1-1; D remains unclear. CDR1 is LNHNV and CDR2 is YYDKDF in the germline V gene (reference sequence). Trimming took 0 bases from V and 7 from J, leaving 9 bases between them. The CDR3 contains 13 residues. CDR3 in amino acids: CATSRDSRGEAFF. CDR3 coding DNA: TGTGCCACCAGCAGAGATTCACGAGGTGAAGCTTTCTTT.

The chain carries TRBV7-8 and TRBJ1-4; D is possibly TRBD1 (6 bases). Germline V gene sequence: CDR1 SGHVS, CDR2 FQNEAQ. V was trimmed by 4 bases and J by 5 bases, leaving 14 bases between them. The CDR3 sequence is 15 residues long. The chain's CDR3 is CASSSTGLTNEKLFF. The CDR3 coding sequence is TGTGCCAGCAGCTCAACAGGGCTAACGAATGAAAAACTGTTTTTT.

CDR3 nucleotide sequence: TGTGCCAGCAGCCGCGGGGGACTTAGCACAGATACGCAGTATTTT. It codes for CASSRGGLSTDTQYF. V usage is TRBV6-5 and J usage is TRBJ2-3; TRBD2 matches at 7 bases. The CDR3 extends over 15 amino acids. The ends lost 6 bases at V and 0 bases at J; junction bases unmatched: 6. Germline CDR1 MNHEY, CDR2 SVGAGI.

In DNA, the CDR3 is TGTGCCATCAGTGAGCAGGGGAACACTGAAGCTTTCTTT. This gives the protein CAISEQGNTEAFF. The chain has TRBV10-3 and TRBJ1-1; the D gene is possibly TRBD1 (5 bases). V lost 2 bases and J lost 1, with 5 bases in between. The CDR3 is made up of 13 amino acids. The germline gives CDR1 ENHRY, CDR2 SYGVKD.

This clone was counted many times. J is TRBJ1-5 and V is TRBV5-1, with a weak D call TRBD1 (6 bases). The CDR3 is made up of 20 amino acids. V was clipped by 3 bases and J by 3 bases, with 28 bases between them. Germline-derived CDR1 and CDR2 are SGHRS and YFSETQ. This CDR3 reads CASSSTGERQEVPPNQPQHF. The CDR3 DNA reads as TGCGCCAGCAGCTCGACGGGTGAGAGACAGGAGGTGCCGCCCAATCAGCCCCAGCATTTT. Supplemented by reference TRBV5-1 and TRBJ1-5, the full variable domain reads KAGVTQTPRYLIKTRGQQVTLSCSPISGHRSVSWYQQTPGQGLQFLFEYFSETQRNKGNFPGRFSGRQFSNSRSEMNVSTLELGDSALYLCASSSTGERQEVPPNQPQHFGDGTRLSIL.

V is TRBV27 and J is TRBJ2-1; TRBD2 agrees at 11 bases. The junction had 10 bases not matched to a gene; V was cut back by 3 bases and J by 3 bases. This CDR3 is built from 18 residues. Germline V gene data show CDR1 as MNHEY and CDR2 as SMNVEV (reference sequence). CDR3: CASSLIQLAGDRYNEQFF. CDR3 bases: TGTGCCAGCAGTTTGATTCAACTAGCGGGAGACCGCTACAATGAGCAGTTCTTC.

The chain recombines TRBV5-4 with TRBJ2-7, with 12 bases aligning to TRBD2. This CDR3 comprises 16 residues. The germline CDR1 and CDR2 sequences are SGHNT and YYREEE (reference sequence). Trimming at V came to 4 bases and at J to 6 bases, leaving 11 bases not matched to a gene. The CDR3 DNA follows: TGTGCCAGCAGCCCCAGACTAGCGGGAGAGGATAGCGAGCAGTACTTC. It codes for CASSPRLAGEDSEQYF.

The V gene is TRBV7-2, the J gene TRBJ2-7; 7 nucleotides align to TRBD2. Germline-derived CDR1 and CDR2 are SGHTA and FQGNSA. CDR3 size: 17 residues. Trimming took 1 base from V and 6 from J; bases not matched to a gene: 15. CDR3 in DNA: TGTGCCAGCAGCTTAGATTCTAGGGCAGGGAGGGAGGGCGAGCAGTACTTC. Translating gives CASSLDSRAGREGEQYF.

V is TRBV5-4 and J is TRBJ1-1, with D possibly matching TRBD1 (5 bases). The CDR3 contains 14 residues. Germline V gives CDR1 SGHNT, CDR2 YYREEE (reference sequence). The germline V and J ends were trimmed by 0 bases and 10 bases, with 16 bases remaining between them. The CDR3 loop is CASSLARESLRAFF. CDR3 bases: TGTGCCAGCAGCTTGGCCAGGGAATCACTCCGAGCTTTCTTT.

V and J are TRBV28 and TRBJ2-7, with D unresolved. The ends were cut back, 2 bases at V and 5 bases at J, with 7 bases in the middle. CDR1 and CDR2 (germline): MDHEN, SYDVKM. CDR3 length equals 12 residues. CDR3: CASSLEVDEQYF. The CDR3 DNA follows: TGTGCCAGCAGTTTAGAGGTAGACGAGCAGTACTTC.

Concerning this clone itself: Germline and junction disagree at one end, which may indicate a read error. This CDR3 reads CASSNPGEGREQYF. For the CDR3, the DNA is TGTGCTAGCAGCAACCCCGGGGAAGGGCGGGAGCAGTACTTC. This chain links TRBV7-7 with TRBJ2-7; maybe TRBD2 (5 bases). CDR1 and CDR2 (germline): SSHAT, FNYEAQ (reference sequence). The CDR3 is 14 amino acids.

This chain connects TRBV10-1 to TRBJ2-7, with TRBD2 identical over 10 bases. Germline-derived CDR1 and CDR2 are WNHNN and SYGVQD (reference sequence). Germline trimming cut 5 bases from V and 6 bases from J; bases unmatched to any gene: 7. This CDR3 has 14 amino acids. CDR3 loop: CASSPSGSGLEQYF. The CDR3 DNA reads TGCGCCAGCAGTCCTAGCGGGAGCGGGCTCGAGCAGTACTTC.

The genes are TRBV29-1 and TRBJ2-2; 7 bases map to TRBD2. Germline lookup yields CDR1 SQVTM and CDR2 ANQGSEA. V lost 5 bases, J lost 2 bases, and 5 bases stayed unmatched. The CDR3 is 14 residues long. Here the CDR3 reads CSVSPGLNTGELFF. The CDR3 DNA is TGCAGCGTTTCCCCGGGACTAAACACCGGGGAGCTGTTTTTT.

CDR3 sequence: CSVSPGLSTGELFF. The CDR3 DNA is TGCAGCGTTTCCCCGGGACTAAGCACCGGGGAGCTGTTTTTT. The V call is TRBV29-1, the J call TRBJ2-2, with TRBD2 matching 7 bases. The CDR3 spans 14 residues. Germline V CDR1 and CDR2: SQVTM, ANQGSEA. J gave up 4 bases and V 5 bases, and 7 bases lay outside the gene matches.

This chain links TRBV5-4 with TRBJ2-7; D gene ambiguous. V was cut by 2 bases and J by 2 bases, with 14 bases left in between. The CDR3 runs to 15 residues. The germline gives CDR1 SGHNT, CDR2 YYREEE (reference sequence). In nucleotides, the CDR3 is TGTGCCAGCAGCTTTCAAAACAGAGAAGCCTACGAGCAGTACTTC. Amino acid sequence: CASSFQNREAYEQYF.

The chain links TRBV14 to TRBJ2-1; 10 nucleotides match TRBD1. J gave up 4 bases and V 7 bases, and 13 bases lay outside the gene matches. Germline assignment: CDR1 SGHDN and CDR2 FVKESK. This CDR3 spans 17 amino acids. The CDR3 protein is CASTTEIRDRGYNEQFF. The CDR3 DNA follows: TGTGCCAGCACGACCGAAATCCGGGACAGGGGTTACAATGAGCAGTTCTTC.

This clone came up once. The chain employs TRBV18 and TRBJ1-1, with TRBD1 matching 9 bases. The germline CDR1 and CDR2 sequences are KGHSH and LQKENI. V dropped 2 bases and J dropped 8; count of bases not matched to a gene: 6. The CDR3 runs to 14 residues. CDR3: CASSPSWDREEAFF. In nucleotides, the CDR3 is TGTGCCAGCTCACCATCTTGGGACAGGGAGGAAGCTTTCTTT.

This clone turned up a few times. The chain combines TRBV28 with TRBJ1-2, with D perhaps TRBD1 (5 bases). The CDR3 consists of 17 residues. V lost 6 bases and J 8 bases, leaving 28 bases between the germline ends. Germline CDR1 and CDR2: MDHEN and SYDVKM. In nucleotides, the CDR3 is TGTGCCAGCAGCTCAAACTCCCGGGGGGGAGGGATCGGCGGCTACACCTTC. Translation: CASSSNSRGGGIGGYTF.

The gene calls are TRBV29-1 and TRBJ2-7; D might be TRBD1 (5 bases). Germline CDR1 reads SQVTM; CDR2 reads ANQGSEA. The CDR3 contains 14 residues. V dropped 7 bases and J dropped 2 bases, with 18 bases sitting between them. The CDR3 region has the DNA TGCAGCGCCGAAGGCACAGGTGTTCCCTACGAGCAGTACTTC. This codes for CSAEGTGVPYEQYF.